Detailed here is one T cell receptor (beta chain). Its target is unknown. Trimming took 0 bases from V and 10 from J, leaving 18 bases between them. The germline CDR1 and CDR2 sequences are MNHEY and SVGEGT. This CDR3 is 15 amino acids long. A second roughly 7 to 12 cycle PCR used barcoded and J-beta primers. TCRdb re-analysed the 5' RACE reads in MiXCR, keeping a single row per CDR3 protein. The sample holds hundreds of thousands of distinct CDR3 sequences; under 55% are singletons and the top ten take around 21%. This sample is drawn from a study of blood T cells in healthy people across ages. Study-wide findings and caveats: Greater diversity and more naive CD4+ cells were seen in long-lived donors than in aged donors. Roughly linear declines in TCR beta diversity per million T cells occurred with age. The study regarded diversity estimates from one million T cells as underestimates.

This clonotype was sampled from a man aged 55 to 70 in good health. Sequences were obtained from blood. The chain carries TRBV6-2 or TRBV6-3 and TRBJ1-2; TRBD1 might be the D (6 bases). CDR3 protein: CASSYSPGRDMNYTF. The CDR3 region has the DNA TGTGCCAGCAGTTACTCCCCCGGCCGGGACATGAACTACACCTTC.